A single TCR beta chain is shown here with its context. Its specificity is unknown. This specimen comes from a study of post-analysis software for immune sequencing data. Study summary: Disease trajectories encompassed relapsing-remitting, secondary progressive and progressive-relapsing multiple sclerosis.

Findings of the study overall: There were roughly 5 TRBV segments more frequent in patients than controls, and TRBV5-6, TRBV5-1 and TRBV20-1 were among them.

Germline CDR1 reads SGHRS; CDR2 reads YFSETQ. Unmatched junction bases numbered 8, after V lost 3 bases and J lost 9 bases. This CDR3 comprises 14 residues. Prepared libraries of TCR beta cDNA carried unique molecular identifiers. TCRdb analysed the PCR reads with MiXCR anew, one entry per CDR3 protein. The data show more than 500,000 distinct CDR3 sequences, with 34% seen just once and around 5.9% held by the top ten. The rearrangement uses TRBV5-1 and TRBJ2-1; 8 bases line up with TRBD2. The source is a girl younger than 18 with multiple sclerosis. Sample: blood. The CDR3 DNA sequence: TGCGCCAGCAGCTCGGGGGGGTGGGCTGGTGAGCAGTTCTTC. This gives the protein CASSSGGWAGEQFF.